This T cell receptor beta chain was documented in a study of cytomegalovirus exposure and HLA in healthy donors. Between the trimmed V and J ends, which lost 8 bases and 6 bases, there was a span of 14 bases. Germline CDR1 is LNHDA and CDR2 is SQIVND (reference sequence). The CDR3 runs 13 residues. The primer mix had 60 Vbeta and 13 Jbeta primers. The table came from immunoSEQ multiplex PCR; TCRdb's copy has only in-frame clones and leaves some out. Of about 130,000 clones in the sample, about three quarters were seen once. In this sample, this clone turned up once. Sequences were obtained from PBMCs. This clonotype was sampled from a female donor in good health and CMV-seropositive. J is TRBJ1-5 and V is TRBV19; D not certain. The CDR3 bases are TGTGCCAGTCGCCCAGCCCGGGGTCAGCCCCAGCATTTT. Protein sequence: CASRPARGQPQHF.